This TCR beta chain derives from a study of T cell repertoires in cytomegalovirus infection. The overall study: As its CMV epitopes, the study selected recently identified HLA-C-restricted and well-studied HLA-B-restricted targets. Indications of both CMV infection and matching HLA type were provided by public TCR beta signatures.

This CDR3 comprises 17 residues. Germline CDR1 and CDR2: SGHTA and FQGNSA. Trimming cost V 5 bases and J 2 bases; bases outside gene matches: 13. TCRdb re-analysed the reads in MiXCR, keeping a single row per CDR3 protein. The sample carries under 350,000 distinct CDR3 sequences, roughly a fifth recorded once. The sample holds many counts of this clonotype. The target antigen is unknown. Study-level findings and limits: It was HLA-C-restricted CMV-specific TCR beta clonotypes that dominated the response ex vivo. Identification of carriers of CMV plus the relevant HLA was achieved through cumulative public TCR beta family frequency.

This sequence joins TRBV7-2 and TRBJ2-3, with 7 nucleotides matching TRBD2. This TCR derives from a human donor in good health (CMV status not recorded). Some clones in this sample may be carry-over from other donors' samples. The sample consisted of cultured PBMCs, taken from culture after CMV antigen stimulation. This chain's CDR3 is CASSPRGSGGYTDTQYF. CDR3 DNA sequence: TGTGCCAGCAGCCCTCGGGGGTCGGGGGGATACACAGATACGCAGTATTTT.